The clone carrying this T cell receptor (beta chain) was observed once. Antigen: not known. The data belong to a study of OX40 agonist ivuxolimab in advanced cancers. Background on the study: Patient treatment consisted of intravenous ivuxolimab administration every 2 weeks at 0.01 to 10 mg/kg.

Losses at the gene ends were 5 bases for V and 1 base for J; bases not matched to a gene: 14. Germline V gives CDR1 MNHEY, CDR2 SMNVEV (reference sequence). The CDR3 covers 17 residues. Systemic immunosuppression or autoimmune disease history was grounds to exclude patients. Study-level findings and limits: Compared with CD4+, CD8+ T cells on average had more expanded clones.

The repertoire was sequenced with immunoSEQ multiplex PCR; TCRdb's copy has only in-frame clones and lacks some. The sample records over 50,000 clones, nearly 85% being singletons. The receptor was isolated from an adult with an advanced solid tumor such as melanoma, head and neck, liver or kidney cancer. Here the sequenced sample was CD4+ or CD8+ T cells sorted from blood, taken in a trial of the OX40 agonist ivuxolimab. V is TRBV27 and J is TRBJ2-7; TRBD2 agrees at 7 bases. The CDR3 protein is CASSHGAMGGTSYEQYF. The DNA of the CDR3 is TGTGCCAGCAGTCACGGGGCGATGGGGGGGACGTCCTACGAGCAGTACTTC.